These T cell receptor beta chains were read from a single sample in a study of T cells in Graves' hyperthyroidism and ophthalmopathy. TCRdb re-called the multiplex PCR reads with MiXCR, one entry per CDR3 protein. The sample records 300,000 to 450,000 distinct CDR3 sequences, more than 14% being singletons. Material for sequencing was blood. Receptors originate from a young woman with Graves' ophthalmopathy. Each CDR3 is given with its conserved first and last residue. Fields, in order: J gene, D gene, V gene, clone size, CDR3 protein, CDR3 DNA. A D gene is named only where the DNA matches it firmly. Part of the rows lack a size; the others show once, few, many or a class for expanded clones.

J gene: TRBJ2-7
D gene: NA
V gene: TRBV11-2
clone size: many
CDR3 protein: CASSLERYRAEQYF
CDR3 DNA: TGTGCCAGCAGCTTAGAACGGTACAGGGCCGAGCAGTACTTC

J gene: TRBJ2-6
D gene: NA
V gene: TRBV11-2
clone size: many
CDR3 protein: CASSLQGFSGANVLTF
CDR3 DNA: TGTGCCAGCAGCTTGCAGGGTTTCTCTGGGGCCAACGTCCTGACTTTC

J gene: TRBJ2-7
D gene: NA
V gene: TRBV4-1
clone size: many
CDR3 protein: CASSHSHRSSYEQYF
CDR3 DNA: TGCGCCAGCAGCCACAGCCACAGGAGCTCCTACGAGCAGTACTTC

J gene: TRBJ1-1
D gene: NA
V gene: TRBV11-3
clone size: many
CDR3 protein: CASSLDRRQGEAFF
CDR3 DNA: TGTGCCAGCAGCTTAGATCGGCGGCAGGGTGAAGCTTTCTTT

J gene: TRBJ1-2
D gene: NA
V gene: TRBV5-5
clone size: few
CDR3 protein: CASSLDPYGYTF
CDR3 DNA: TGTGCCAGCAGCTTGGATCCCTATGGCTACACCTTC

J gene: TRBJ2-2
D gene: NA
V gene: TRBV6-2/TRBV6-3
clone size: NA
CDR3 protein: CASRGDTNTGELFF
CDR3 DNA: TGTGCCAGCAGGGGGGACACCAACACCGGGGAGCTGTTTTTT

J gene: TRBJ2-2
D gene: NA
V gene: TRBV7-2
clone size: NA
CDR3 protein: CASSFGQNTGELFF
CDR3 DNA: TGTGCCAGCAGCTTTGGGCAGAACACCGGGGAGCTGTTTTTT

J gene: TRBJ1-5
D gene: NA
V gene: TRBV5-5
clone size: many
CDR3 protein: CASSFKGWDQPQHF
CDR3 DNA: TGTGCCAGCAGCTTCAAGGGTTGGGATCAGCCCCAGCATTTT

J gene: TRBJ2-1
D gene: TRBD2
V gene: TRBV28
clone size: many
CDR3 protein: CASRQLLAGGGSYNEQFF
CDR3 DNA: TGTGCCAGCAGGCAGCTACTAGCGGGGGGCGGCTCCTACAATGAGCAGTTCTTC

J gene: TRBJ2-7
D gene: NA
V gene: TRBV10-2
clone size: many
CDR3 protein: CASRTGEVEQYF
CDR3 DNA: TGCGCCAGTAGAACAGGGGAGGTTGAGCAGTACTTC

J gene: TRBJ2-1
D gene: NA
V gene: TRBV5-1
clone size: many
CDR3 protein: CASSLIVGGAYNEQFF
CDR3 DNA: TGCGCCAGCAGCTTGATTGTGGGGGGGGCATACAATGAGCAGTTCTTC

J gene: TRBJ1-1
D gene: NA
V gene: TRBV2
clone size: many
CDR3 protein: CAGTGTITEAFF
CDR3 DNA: TGTGCCGGAACAGGGACGATCACTGAAGCTTTCTTT

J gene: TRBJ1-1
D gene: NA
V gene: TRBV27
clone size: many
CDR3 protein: CASSWRQNTEAFF
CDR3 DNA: TGTGCCAGCAGTTGGAGACAGAACACTGAAGCTTTCTTT

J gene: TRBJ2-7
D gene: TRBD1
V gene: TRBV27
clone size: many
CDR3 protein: CASRTHDRGLLEQYF
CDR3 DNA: TGTGCCAGCAGAACCCATGACAGGGGGCTACTCGAGCAGTACTTC

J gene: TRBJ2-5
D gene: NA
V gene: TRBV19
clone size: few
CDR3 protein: CASSIAGETQYF
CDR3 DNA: TGTGCCAGTAGTATAGCGGGGGAGACCCAGTACTTC

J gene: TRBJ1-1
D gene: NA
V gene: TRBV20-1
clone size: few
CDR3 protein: CSASRILTEAFF
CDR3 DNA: TGCAGTGCTAGTCGGATTTTGACTGAAGCTTTCTTT

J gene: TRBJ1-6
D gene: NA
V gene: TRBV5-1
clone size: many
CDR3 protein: CASSLVVRRAGPYSPLHF
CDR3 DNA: TGCGCCAGCAGCTTGGTGGTCAGGAGAGCGGGGCCTTATTCACCCCTCCACTTT

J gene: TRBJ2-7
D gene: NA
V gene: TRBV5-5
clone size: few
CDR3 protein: CASSLARGIYEQYF
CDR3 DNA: TGTGCCAGCAGCTTGGCCCGGGGGATCTACGAGCAGTACTTC